This TCR beta chain was captured in a study of T cell responses to AZD1222 COVID-19 vaccine. Study-wide background: Pooled together were second doses at about 4 or about 12 weeks. Broader study findings: It should be noted that donors were predominantly white British and more often female, and clonal diversity was possibly underestimated. Regions 160-218 and 743-854 held dominance among vaccine-associated CD4 TCRs, which spanned spike. Nearly half of spike-specific TCRs reportedly go after variant regions that carry no mutations.

This clone was observed a handful of times. As yet, its antigen is unknown. Clones were sequenced by immunoSEQ multiplex PCR, and TCRdb holds only the in-frame ones, with some missing. This table has roughly 150,000 clones, 85% to 90% appearing once. The germline CDR1 and CDR2 sequences are SGHRS and YFSETQ. The CDR3 is 15 amino acids. V lost 1 base to trimming and J lost 4 bases, with 14 bases between them. The rearrangement uses TRBV5-1 and TRBJ2-5, with a tentative D call TRBD2 (7 bases). The sample consisted of peripheral blood, taken on day 0 of AZD1222 vaccination. The source is an adult in good health. The CDR3, as DNA: TGCGCCAGCAGCTTGATAACCGCGGGGGCAGAGACCCAGTACTTC. Amino acid sequence: CASSLITAGAETQYF.